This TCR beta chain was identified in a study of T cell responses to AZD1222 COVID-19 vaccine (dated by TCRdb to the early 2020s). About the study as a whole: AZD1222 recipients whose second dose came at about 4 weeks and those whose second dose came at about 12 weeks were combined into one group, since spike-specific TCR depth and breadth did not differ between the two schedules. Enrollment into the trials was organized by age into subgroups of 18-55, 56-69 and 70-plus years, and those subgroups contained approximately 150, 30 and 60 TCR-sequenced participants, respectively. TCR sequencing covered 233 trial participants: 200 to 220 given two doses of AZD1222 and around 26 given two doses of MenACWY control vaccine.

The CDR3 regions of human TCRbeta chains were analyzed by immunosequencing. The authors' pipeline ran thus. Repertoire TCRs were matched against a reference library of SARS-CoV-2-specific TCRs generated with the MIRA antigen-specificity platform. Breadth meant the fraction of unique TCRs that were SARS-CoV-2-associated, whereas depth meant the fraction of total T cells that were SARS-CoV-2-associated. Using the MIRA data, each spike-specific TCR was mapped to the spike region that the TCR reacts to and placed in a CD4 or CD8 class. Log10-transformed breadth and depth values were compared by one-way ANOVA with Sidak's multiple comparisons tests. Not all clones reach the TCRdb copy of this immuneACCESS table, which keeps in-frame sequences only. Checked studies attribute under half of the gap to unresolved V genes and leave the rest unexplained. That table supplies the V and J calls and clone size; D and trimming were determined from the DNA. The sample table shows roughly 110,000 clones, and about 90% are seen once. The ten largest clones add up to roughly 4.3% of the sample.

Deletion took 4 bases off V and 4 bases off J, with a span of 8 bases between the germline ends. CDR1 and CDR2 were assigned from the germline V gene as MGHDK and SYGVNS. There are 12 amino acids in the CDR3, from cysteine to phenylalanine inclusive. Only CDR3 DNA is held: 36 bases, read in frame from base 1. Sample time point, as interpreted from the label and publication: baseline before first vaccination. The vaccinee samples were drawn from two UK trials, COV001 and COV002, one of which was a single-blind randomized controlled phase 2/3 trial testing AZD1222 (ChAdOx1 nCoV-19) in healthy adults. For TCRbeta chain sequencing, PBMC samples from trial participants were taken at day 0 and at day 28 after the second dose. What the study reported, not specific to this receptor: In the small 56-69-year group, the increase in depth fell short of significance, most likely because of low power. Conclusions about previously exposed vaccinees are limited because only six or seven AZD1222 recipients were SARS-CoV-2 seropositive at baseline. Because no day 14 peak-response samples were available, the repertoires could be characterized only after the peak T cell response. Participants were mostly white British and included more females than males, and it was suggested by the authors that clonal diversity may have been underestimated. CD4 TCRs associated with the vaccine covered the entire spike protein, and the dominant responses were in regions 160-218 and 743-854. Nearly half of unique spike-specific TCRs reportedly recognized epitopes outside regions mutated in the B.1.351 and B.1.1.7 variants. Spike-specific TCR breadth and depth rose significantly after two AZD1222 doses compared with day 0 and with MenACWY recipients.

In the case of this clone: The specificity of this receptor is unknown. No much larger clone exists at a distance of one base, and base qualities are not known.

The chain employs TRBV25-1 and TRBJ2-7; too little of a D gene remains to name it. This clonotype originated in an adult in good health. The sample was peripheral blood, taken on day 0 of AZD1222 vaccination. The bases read TGTGCCAGCAGTGTGTACAGTTACGAGCAGTACTTC. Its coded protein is CASSVYSYEQYF.